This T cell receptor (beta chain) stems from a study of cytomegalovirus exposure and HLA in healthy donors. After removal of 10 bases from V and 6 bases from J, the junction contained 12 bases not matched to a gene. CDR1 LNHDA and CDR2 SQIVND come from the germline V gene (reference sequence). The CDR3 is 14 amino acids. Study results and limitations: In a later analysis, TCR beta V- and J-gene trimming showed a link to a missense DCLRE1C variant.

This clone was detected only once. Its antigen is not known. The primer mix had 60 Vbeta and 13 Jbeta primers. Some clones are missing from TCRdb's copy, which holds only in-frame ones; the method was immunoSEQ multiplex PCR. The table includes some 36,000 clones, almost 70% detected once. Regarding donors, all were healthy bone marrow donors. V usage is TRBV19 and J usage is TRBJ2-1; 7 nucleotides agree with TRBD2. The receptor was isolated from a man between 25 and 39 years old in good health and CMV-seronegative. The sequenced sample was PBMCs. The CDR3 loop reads CATTPGLVSNEQFF. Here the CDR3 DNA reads TGTGCCACCACGCCAGGACTAGTCTCCAATGAGCAGTTCTTC.